This TCR beta chain stems from a study of blood T cell repertoires in COVID-19. Study details: Samples of COVID-19 (acute and convalescent) were obtained from the United States, Italy and Spain.

Per the germline V gene, CDR1 is MNHEY and CDR2 is SVGAGI. The CDR3 length is 13 residues. V was cut by 6 bases and J by 6 bases, with 14 bases left in between. Per the study methods: The assay estimated nucleated cells by amplifying reference gene primers. Clones were sequenced by immunoSEQ multiplex PCR, and TCRdb holds only the in-frame ones, with some missing. The V and J calls and clone size come from that table; D and trimming were worked out from the DNA. The sample contains fewer than 500,000 clones, roughly 87% of which appear only once. This TCR came from a woman aged 18-29 years with acute COVID-19. What was sequenced was PBMCs or T cells enriched from blood (not recorded which). The chain carries TRBV6-5 and TRBJ1-2, with D maybe TRBD1 (6 bases). Here the CDR3 reads CASSDGQFHGYTF. The CDR3 DNA follows: TGTGCCAGCAGCGACGGACAGTTCCATGGCTACACCTTC.